This section outlines one T cell receptor beta chain sequence together with its context. A J-beta primer mix and a sample-barcoded 5' primer were used in a second PCR of roughly 7 to 12 cycles. TCRdb passed the 5' RACE reads through MiXCR, listing each CDR3 protein once. Of approximately 850,000 distinct CDR3 sequences listed, roughly 64% are singletons. These data belong to a study of blood T cells in healthy people across ages. The germline gives CDR1 SGHTA, CDR2 FQGNSA. The CDR3 contains 15 residues. The ends were cut back, 10 bases at V and 1 base at J, with 19 bases in the middle. The sequenced sample was blood. This TCR was recovered from a young man in good health. This chain uses TRBV7-2 with TRBJ1-2; possibly TRBD1 for D (5 bases). CDR3 sequence (DNA): TGTGCCACCGCCGACAGCGCTTCAATTAACTATGGCTACACCTTC. It codes for CATADSASINYGYTF.